The subject of this entry is one TCR beta chain. No antigen is known for it. PCR employed 60 Vbeta and 13 Jbeta primers. Assay: immunoSEQ multiplex PCR; the TCRdb copy retains only in-frame clones and omits some. This table has about 120,000 clones, just under 75% appearing once. The sample is drawn from a study of cytomegalovirus exposure and HLA in healthy donors. Study-wide results and caveats: A prior analysis recorded that most TCR beta V segments were productive about 87% or about 30% of the time. Among the most significant clusters, several appeared linked to common viral pathogens in a later analysis. Listed as cytomegalovirus-associated were 150 or so TCR beta chains.

The CDR3 sequence is 13 residues long. CDR1 is MDHEN, CDR2 SYDVKM, per germline. The V end was cut by 10 bases, the J end by 0 bases, with 13 bases between. The rearrangement uses TRBV28 and TRBJ2-7; D is uncertain. The clonotype was recovered from a human donor in good health. The sample comprised PBMCs. CDR3 residues: CAILDSFSYEQYF. The CDR3 DNA is TGTGCCATCCTTGACTCCTTCTCCTACGAGCAGTACTTC.